Reported below is one T cell receptor beta chain. Its antigen remains unknown. The data are from a study of cytomegalovirus exposure and HLA in healthy donors. The wider study: The roughly 110 validation repertoires were produced on the same platform as the 670 or so repertoires of the first cohort. This was reported in a later analysis.

Profiling relied on immunoSEQ multiplex PCR, and the TCRdb table lists in-frame clones only, not all of them. The profile covers tens of thousands of clones, with 84% appearing a single time and 9% to 13% taken by the ten largest. General study results and limits: Researchers counted 180 or so TCR beta chains as cytomegalovirus-associated.

CDR1 is MDHEN, CDR2 SYDVKM, per germline. This CDR3 is 11 amino acids long. Trimming took 6 bases from V and 10 from J; bases not matched to a gene: 2. V usage is TRBV28 and J usage is TRBJ1-1, with 10 bases matching TRBD1. The sequencing input was PBMCs. The sequence came from a woman in her late teens or twenties in good health and CMV-seropositive. CDR3 in amino acids: CASSRTGGAFF. The CDR3 coding sequence is TGTGCCAGCAGCCGGACAGGGGGAGCTTTCTTT.